One sample yielded the 16 T cell receptor beta chains listed below, sequenced in a study of PD-1 blockade in classical Hodgkin lymphoma. Clones were read by immunoSEQ multiplex PCR, and TCRdb kept only the in-frame ones, dropping some. The sample has about 94,000 clones, 75% to 90% seen once; the top ten hold roughly a tenth. Every patient had relapsed following autologous stem cell transplantation, and cohorts differed in brentuximab vedotin exposure. Sequencing was performed on peripheral blood mononuclear cells (PBMCs), taken before the second cycle of nivolumab. All receptors come from a human donor with classical Hodgkin lymphoma.

The chain recombines TRBV18 with TRBJ2-1, with TRBD2 matching over 7 bases. Losses at the gene ends were 3 bases for V and 5 bases for J; bases not matched to a gene: 7. Germline values: CDR1 KGHSH, CDR2 LQKENI. The CDR3 is 15 amino acids. The CDR3 nucleotides read TGTGCCAGCTCACCCGGAAGCGGGGCGAACAATGAGCAGTTCTTC. It codes for CASSPGSGANNEQFF.

The chain joins TRBV15 to TRBJ2-3; the match to TRBD1 covers 9 bases. The CDR3 spans 15 residues. After removal of 6 bases from V and 3 bases from J, the junction contained 7 bases not matched to a gene. The germline gives CDR1 LNHNV, CDR2 YYDKDF (reference sequence). The CDR3 protein is CATRDGTGRTDTQYF. In DNA, the CDR3 is TGTGCCACCAGGGATGGGACAGGGAGGACAGATACGCAGTATTTT.

As concerns this clone: Within the sample, other DNA sequences also encode this same CDR3. The chain has TRBV27 and TRBJ2-7, with D possibly TRBD2 on 6 matching bases. The ends were cut back, 4 bases at V and 2 bases at J, with 12 bases in the middle. The CDR3 loop spans 14 amino acids. From germline, CDR1 is MNHEY and CDR2 SMNVEV (reference sequence). The CDR3 sequence is CASSSGTRAYEQYF. The CDR3 bases are TGTGCCAGCAGTTCCGGGACTCGCGCCTACGAGCAGTACTTC.

The chain links TRBV28 to TRBJ2-1; TRBD2 matches at 7 bases. Germline V gives CDR1 MDHEN, CDR2 SYDVKM. CDR3 length equals 16 residues. Trimming at V came to 1 base and at J to 4 bases, leaving 7 bases not matched to a gene. CDR3 sequence reads: CASSLSGGGEYNEQFF. CDR3 DNA: TGTGCCAGCAGTTTATCCGGCGGGGGAGAGTACAATGAGCAGTTCTTC.

The J gene is TRBJ2-3, the V gene TRBV5-1; D is undetermined. The CDR3 totals 16 residues. With 3 bases removed from V and 5 bases from J, the gap between germline ends came to 19 bases. Looked up from germline, CDR1 is SGHRS and CDR2 is YFSETQ. Here the CDR3 DNA reads TGCGCCAGCAGCTCCGGAGAGACCAGCCTCATAGATACGCAGTATTTT. It yields the protein CASSSGETSLIDTQYF.

This chain connects TRBV12-5 to TRBJ2-5; perhaps TRBD1 as D (6 bases). CDR3 length equals 12 residues. With 2 bases removed from V and 5 bases from J, the gap between germline ends came to 6 bases. Germline V gene data show CDR1 as LGHNT and CDR2 as FRNRAP. CDR3 amino acids: CASGLQGETQYF. CDR3 bases: TGTGCTAGTGGTTTGCAGGGGGAGACCCAGTACTTC. Together with reference TRBV12-5 and TRBJ2-5, the CDR3 gives the full variable domain: DARVTQTPRHKVTEMGQEVTMRCQPILGHNTVFWYRQTMMQGLELLAYFRNRAPLDDSGMPKDRFSAEMPDATLATLKIQPSEPRDSAVYFCASGLQGETQYFGPGTRLLVL.

The chain employs TRBV4-1 and TRBJ2-3; 11 nucleotides line up with TRBD1. With 0 bases clipped from V and 6 bases from J, the junction kept 8 bases outside the gene matches. The CDR3 length is 17 residues. From germline, CDR1 is MGHRA and CDR2 YSYEKL. In nucleotides, the CDR3 is TGCGCCAGCAGCCAAGAAGTTACGGGACAGGGGGGCGATACGCAGTATTTT. This sequence encodes CASSQEVTGQGGDTQYF.

The chain uses TRBV5-1 and TRBJ1-3, with unresolved D. The CDR3 consists of 13 residues. V dropped 5 bases and J dropped 0 bases, with 6 bases sitting between them. CDR1 is SGHRS and CDR2 is YFSETQ in the germline V gene. The CDR3 is CASRSNSGNTIYF. The CDR3 DNA sequence: TGCGCCAGCAGGAGTAACTCTGGAAACACCATATATTTT.

The chain combines TRBV9 with TRBJ1-1; D is unclear. Trimming pared 4 bases from V and 2 bases from J, leaving 12 bases between. This CDR3 is 14 amino acids long. The germline CDR1 and CDR2 sequences are SGDLS and YYNGEE. CDR3 residues: CASSSLTPNTEAFF. Here the CDR3 DNA reads TGTGCCAGCAGCTCCCTGACACCTAACACTGAAGCTTTCTTT.

The chain has TRBV2 and TRBJ1-2, with TRBD1 matching over 7 bases. V gave up 6 bases and J gave up 3 bases; unmatched junction bases: 10. CDR1 and CDR2 from the germline V gene are SNHLY and FYNNEI. This CDR3 is built from 15 residues. CDR3 in amino acids: CASRGLTGEDYGYTF. DNA of the CDR3: TGTGCCAGCAGGGGCCTTACAGGGGAGGACTATGGCTACACCTTC.

This rearrangement joins TRBV10-3 to TRBJ1-5; TRBD1 matches at 9 bases. The V segment lost 8 bases and the J segment 3 bases; nucleotides outside the gene matches: 5. The CDR3 is 14 amino acids. In germline, CDR1 is ENHRY, CDR2 SYGVKD. The CDR3 sequence: CAIGRTGDNQPQHF. The CDR3 DNA is TGTGCCATCGGAAGGACAGGGGACAATCAGCCCCAGCATTTT.

In DNA form, the CDR3 reads TGTGCCACCAGCCTAGACAGAGAAACGACCCAGTACTTC. Translation gives CATSLDRETTQYF. The chain uses TRBV15 and TRBJ2-5, with a weak D call TRBD1 (5 bases). V dropped 5 bases and J dropped 7 bases, with 14 bases sitting between them. The length of the CDR3 is 13 residues. CDR1 is LNHNV and CDR2 is YYDKDF in the germline V gene (reference sequence).

The chain uses TRBV28 and TRBJ1-1; D uncertain. Trimming pared 0 bases from V and 7 bases from J, leaving 3 bases between. This CDR3 has 11 amino acids. Per the germline V gene, CDR1 is MDHEN and CDR2 is SYDVKM. CDR3 amino acids: CASSLWGEAFF. CDR3 in DNA: TGTGCCAGCAGTTTATGGGGTGAAGCTTTCTTT.

The chain has TRBV6-5 and TRBJ1-5, with TRBD1 matching over 7 bases. The V gene's germline CDR1 is MNHEY and CDR2 SVGAGI. Trimming at V came to 6 bases and at J to 5 bases, leaving 10 bases not matched to a gene. The CDR3 is made up of 15 amino acids. The CDR3 sequence is CASRPTRDSDQPQHF. The CDR3 nucleotides read TGTGCCAGCAGACCTACTCGGGACAGTGATCAGCCCCAGCATTTT.

The V and J genes are TRBV5-1 and TRBJ2-1, with TRBD2 matching 8 bases. The CDR3 covers 14 residues. Germline V gene sequence: CDR1 SGHRS, CDR2 YFSETQ. Trimming removed 6 bases from V and 9 bases from J; junction bases left unmatched: 11. CDR3 nucleotides: TGCGCCAGCACGCCTTTAGCGGGGACCCGTGAGCAGTTCTTC. It translates to CASTPLAGTREQFF.

This rearrangement joins TRBV27 to TRBJ2-7; perhaps TRBD1 as D (5 bases). V was shortened by 5 bases and J by 2 bases, with 10 bases between the two germline ends. The CDR3 has 13 residues. CDR1 and CDR2 (germline): MNHEY, SMNVEV (reference sequence). CDR3 amino acids: CASSMGRAYEQYF. As DNA, the CDR3 is TGTGCCAGCAGTATGGGCAGGGCCTACGAGCAGTACTTC.